The 15 T cell receptor beta chains reported below all come from one sample, sequenced in a study of glioma-infiltrating T cells after dendritic cell vaccination. TCRdb's copy holds only in-frame clones and misses some; the assay was immunoSEQ multiplex PCR. This sample has about 82,000 clones, with 75% to 90% found just once. This sample's time point: after dendritic cell vaccination, including at tumor progression/relapse. Material: blood, obtained after dendritic cell vaccination. These receptors all stem from a human donor with glioblastoma.

The chain joins TRBV7-9 to TRBJ2-3; D possibly corresponds to TRBD1 (5 bases). Germline V lookup: CDR1 SEHNR, CDR2 FQNEAQ (reference sequence). The CDR3 sequence is 15 residues long. V lost 1 base and J 1 base, leaving 9 bases between the germline ends. The CDR3 nucleotides are TGTGCCAGCAGCTTAGGTGACAGCGGCACAGATACGCAGTATTTT. Amino acid sequence: CASSLGDSGTDTQYF.

The gene calls are TRBV9 and TRBJ2-3; D remains ambiguous. This CDR3 comprises 16 residues. Germline CDR1 SGDLS, CDR2 YYNGEE. V lost 1 base and J 1 base, leaving 13 bases between the germline ends. CDR3 nucleotide sequence: TGTGCCAGCAGCGTACATAGAGTGCTCGGCACAGATACGCAGTATTTT. It encodes CASSVHRVLGTDTQYF.

The V and J genes are TRBV9 and TRBJ2-2; D perhaps matches TRBD1 (5 bases). The CDR3 has 15 amino acids. Trimming stripped 3 bases from V and 5 bases from J, with 14 bases between. Germline V CDR1 and CDR2: SGDLS, YYNGEE. The CDR3 here is CASSAQASGTGELFF. As DNA, the CDR3 is TGTGCCAGCAGCGCACAGGCCTCGGGTACCGGGGAGCTGTTTTTT.

The V and J genes are TRBV5-6 and TRBJ2-7, with 7 bases identical to TRBD1. Germline CDR1 SGHDT, CDR2 YYEEEE. The CDR3 has 14 amino acids. Unmatched junction bases numbered 2, after V lost 2 bases and J lost 0 bases. The CDR3 reads CASSLTGVSYEQYF. CDR3 DNA: TGTGCCAGCAGCTTAACAGGGGTCTCCTACGAGCAGTACTTC.

DNA for the CDR3: TGCGCCAGCAGGTACGACAACTCCCAAGAGACCCAGTACTTC. Amino acids: CASRYDNSQETQYF. The rearrangement links TRBV5-1 to TRBJ2-5, with D unresolved. The CDR3 contains 14 residues. The V gene lost 5 bases and the J gene lost 1 base, with 12 bases spanning the gap. The germline gives CDR1 SGHRS, CDR2 YFSETQ.

The chain combines TRBV2 with TRBJ1-4; possible D gene TRBD1, 6 bases. The germline V gene has CDR1 SNHLY and CDR2 FYNNEI. Trimming cost V 4 bases and J 8 bases, with 17 bases left between them. The CDR3 has 15 amino acids. In DNA, the CDR3 is TGTGCCAGCAGTGGAATCGCAGGGGCGGGCGAAAAACTGTTTTTT. It is translated as CASSGIAGAGEKLFF.

The genes are TRBV19 and TRBJ1-1; TRBD1 matches 9 bases. Germline-derived CDR1 and CDR2 are LNHDA and SQIVND (reference sequence). This CDR3 region has 16 residues. Losses at the gene ends were 1 base for V and 4 bases for J; bases not matched to a gene: 7. The CDR3 protein is CASSIAWDRVPTEAFF. The CDR3 region has the DNA TGTGCCAGTAGTATAGCGTGGGACAGGGTCCCCACTGAAGCTTTCTTT.

This clone has only a few counts. The V gene is TRBV5-1, the J gene TRBJ1-2; no reliable D call. Trimming took off 0 bases at V and 2 bases at J, with 5 bases between the two ends. Germline CDR1 and CDR2: SGHRS and YFSETQ. This CDR3 spans 13 amino acids. The CDR3 DNA sequence: TGCGCCAGCAGCTTGGGTCAAAACTATGGCTACACCTTC. Its protein product is CASSLGQNYGYTF. Drawing the rest from reference TRBV5-1 and TRBJ1-2, the complete variable domain is KAGVTQTPRYLIKTRGQQVTLSCSPISGHRSVSWYQQTPGQGLQFLFEYFSETQRNKGNFPGRFSGRQFSNSRSEMNVSTLELGDSALYLCASSLGQNYGYTFGSGTRLTVV.

V and J are TRBV5-1 and TRBJ2-3; D is uncertain. CDR3 length: 13 amino acids. Trimming removed 4 bases at V and 6 bases at J, with 12 bases between. The V gene's germline CDR1 is SGHRS and CDR2 YFSETQ. The CDR3 is CASSPTPADTQYF. The CDR3 DNA reads TGCGCCAGCAGCCCCACTCCAGCGGATACGCAGTATTTT.

The chain combines TRBV10-3 with TRBJ1-1, with 7 positions matching TRBD1. The V gene's germline CDR1 is ENHRY and CDR2 SYGVKD. Trimming at V came to 6 bases and at J to 4 bases, leaving 8 bases not matched to a gene. The CDR3 has 14 amino acids. CDR3 DNA: TGTGCCATCAGCAAGACAGGGCGGTCCACTGAAGCTTTCTTT. It yields the protein CAISKTGRSTEAFF.

V gene TRBV5-1 combines with J gene TRBJ1-6; D remains unclear. The CDR3 sequence is 13 residues long. The germline CDR1 and CDR2 sequences are SGHRS and YFSETQ. The V end was cut by 0 bases, the J end by 7 bases, with 5 bases between. CDR3 coding DNA: TGCGCCAGCAGCTTGGAGCTGAATTCACCCCTCCACTTT. Its protein product is CASSLELNSPLHF.

V gene TRBV12-5 combines with J gene TRBJ1-5, with 9 bases fitting TRBD1. The CDR3 totals 17 residues. The V gene's germline CDR1 is LGHNT and CDR2 FRNRAP. J lost 2 bases, V lost 1 base, and 6 bases had no gene match. The CDR3, as DNA: TGTGCTAGTGGTTTGGGCCGGACAGGGGAGGGCAATCAGCCCCAGCATTTT. Amino acids: CASGLGRTGEGNQPQHF.

J is TRBJ1-2 and V is TRBV5-4; TRBD1 aligns across 9 bases. The CDR3 has 15 residues. V lost 3 bases and J lost 8; bases outside the gene matches: 11. From germline, CDR1 is SGHNT and CDR2 YYREEE (reference sequence). The CDR3 protein is CASSSTGTGSRGYTF. In nucleotides, the CDR3 is TGTGCCAGCAGCTCTACCGGGACAGGGTCGCGGGGCTACACCTTC.

The rearrangement joins TRBV19 to TRBJ1-3; D gene unclear. In germline, CDR1 is LNHDA, CDR2 SQIVND (reference sequence). V lost 3 bases to trimming and J lost 2 bases, with 8 bases between them. The length of the CDR3 is 14 residues. The CDR3 sequence is CASSIIAAGNTIYF. The DNA for the CDR3 is TGTGCCAGTAGTATCATCGCGGCTGGAAACACCATATATTTT.

This chain uses TRBV5-6 with TRBJ2-7; 7 positions match TRBD2. From germline, CDR1 is SGHDT and CDR2 YYEEEE. Losses at the gene ends were 1 base for V and 7 bases for J; bases not matched to a gene: 11. The CDR3 is made up of 15 amino acids. The CDR3 here is CASSLTGGLLGEQYF. The CDR3 bases are TGTGCCAGCAGCTTGACGGGGGGACTTTTAGGGGAGCAGTACTTC.